The table lists the clone carrying this T cell receptor (beta chain) with a count of one. Its antigen is currently unknown. The sample has other DNA sequences that encode this CDR3 too. The protocol was immunoSEQ multiplex PCR, while the TCRdb copy is restricted to in-frame clones and leaves out a portion. The table has some 290,000 clones, 88% seen once; the top ten hold around 0.88%. This entry belongs to a study of cytomegalovirus exposure and HLA in healthy donors. Study results and limitations: A later analysis found first-cohort TCR clusters tended to co-occur in the 95 to 150 validation repertoires.

Germline trimming cut 3 bases from V and 4 bases from J; bases unmatched to any gene: 2. The CDR3 contains 13 residues. Germline V gene data show CDR1 as KGHSH and CDR2 as LQKENI. The sequence was obtained from a man under 40 in good health and CMV-seronegative. The sample taken for sequencing was PBMCs. The chain employs TRBV18 and TRBJ2-7, with TRBD1 matching over 8 bases. The CDR3, as DNA: TGTGCCAGCTCACCCCAGGGGGCGTACGAGCAGTACTTC. Translation gives CASSPQGAYEQYF.